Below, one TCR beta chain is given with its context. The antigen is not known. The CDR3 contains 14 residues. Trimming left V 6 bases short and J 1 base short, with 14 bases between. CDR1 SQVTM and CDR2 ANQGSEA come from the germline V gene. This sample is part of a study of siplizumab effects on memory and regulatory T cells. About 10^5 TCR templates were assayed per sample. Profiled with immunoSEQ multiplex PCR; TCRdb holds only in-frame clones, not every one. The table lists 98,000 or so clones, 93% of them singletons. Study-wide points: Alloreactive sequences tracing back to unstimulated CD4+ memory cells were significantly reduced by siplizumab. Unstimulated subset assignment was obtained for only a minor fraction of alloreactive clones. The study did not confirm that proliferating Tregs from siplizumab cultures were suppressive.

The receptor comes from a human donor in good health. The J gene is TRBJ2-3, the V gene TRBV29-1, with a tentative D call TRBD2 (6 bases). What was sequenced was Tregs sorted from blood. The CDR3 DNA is TGCAGCGTGGCCTTTTTAGCGGGCACAGATACGCAGTATTTT. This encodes CSVAFLAGTDTQYF.